Each of the 18 T cell receptor beta chains below was sequenced from the same sample in a study of T cell responses to AZD1222 COVID-19 vaccine (dated by TCRdb to 2020 to 2023). Libraries came from the immunoSEQ multiplex PCR assay. The immuneACCESS repertoire file appears here via TCRdb, limited to in-frame rearrangements. These files lack a portion of the clones; in checked studies, under half of the deficit traces to unresolved V genes, and the cause of the others is not known. This sample is represented by 150,000 or so clones; approximately 90% of them were singletons. About 1.4% of the sample goes to the ten largest clones. The time point label for this specimen denotes: baseline before first vaccination. The sequencing here drew on peripheral blood, taken on day 0 of AZD1222 vaccination. Receptors were obtained from an adult in good health.

This clone has only one observation. The rearrangement joins TRBV24-1 to TRBJ1-2; D unresolved. Germline-derived CDR1 and CDR2 are KGHDR and SFDVKD. Trimming removed 4 bases from V and 2 bases from J, with 7 bases in between. The length of the CDR3 is 13 residues. The CDR3, as DNA: TGTGCCACCAGTGAGGGGTTGAACTATGGCTACACCTTC. As protein: CATSEGLNYGYTF.

Only one count was recorded for this clone. V is TRBV11-3 and J is TRBJ2-7; 10 nucleotides line up with TRBD1. The ends lost 5 bases at V and 0 bases at J; junction bases unmatched: 7. There are 16 residues in the CDR3. In germline, CDR1 is SGHNT, CDR2 YENEEA. The CDR3 spells CASSRQGADLSYEQYF. The CDR3 bases are TGTGCCAGCAGCAGACAGGGGGCGGATCTCTCCTACGAGCAGTACTTC.

This clone turned up a few times. The chain combines TRBV19 with TRBJ2-2; D unclear. The CDR3 spans 12 residues. Germline loops: CDR1 LNHDA, CDR2 SQIVND (reference sequence). Between the trimmed V and J ends, which lost 10 bases and 8 bases, there was a span of 14 bases. As DNA, the CDR3 is TGTGCCACCGACCTAGTTCCGGGGGAGCTGTTTTTT. Its translation is CATDLVPGELFF.

The J gene is TRBJ1-2, the V gene TRBV4-1, with 8 bases aligning to TRBD1. J gave up 0 bases and V 1 base, and 7 bases lay outside the gene matches. Germline values: CDR1 MGHRA, CDR2 YSYEKL. The CDR3 has 17 residues. The CDR3 sequence is CASSQVGAGGTNYGYTF. In DNA, the CDR3 is TGCGCCAGCAGCCAAGTCGGGGCAGGGGGCACTAACTATGGCTACACCTTC.

This clone was detected many times. V and J are TRBV10-1 and TRBJ1-3; TRBD1 is a possible D gene (6 bases). The CDR3 length is 15 residues. Germline V lookup: CDR1 WNHNN, CDR2 SYGVQD (reference sequence). V lost 1 base to trimming and J lost 8 bases, with 15 bases between them. This CDR3 reads CASSELGRGRDTIYF. DNA for the CDR3: TGCGCCAGCAGTGAGTTGGGCAGGGGTAGGGACACCATATATTTT.

The genes are TRBV12-5 and TRBJ1-5, with D maybe TRBD1 (5 bases). Germline lookup yields CDR1 LGHNT and CDR2 FRNRAP. CDR3 length: 14 amino acids. Trimming took off 7 bases at V and 0 bases at J, with 10 bases between the two ends. The CDR3 protein is CASAGGDSNQPQHF. In DNA form, the CDR3 reads TGTGCTAGTGCTGGGGGGGATAGCAATCAGCCCCAGCATTTT.

This sequence joins TRBV27 and TRBJ1-6; 7 positions agree with TRBD1. This CDR3 comprises 15 residues. Trimming cost V 10 bases and J 2 bases; bases outside gene matches: 8. The germline gives CDR1 MNHEY, CDR2 SMNVEV (reference sequence). The CDR3 here is CATRGRRTYNSPLHF. In nucleotides, the CDR3 is TGTGCCACTAGGGGGCGCAGGACCTATAATTCACCCCTCCACTTT.

V and J are TRBV6-5 and TRBJ1-3; weak D call: TRBD1 (5 bases). CDR1 and CDR2 (germline): MNHEY, SVGAGI. This CDR3 comprises 16 residues. V shed 2 bases and J shed 1 base, with 12 bases lying between them. CDR3 protein: CASSYGAGLSGNTIYF. The DNA of the CDR3 is TGTGCCAGCAGTTACGGGGCAGGTCTTTCTGGAAACACCATATATTTT.

This clone turned up a few times. The gene calls are TRBV7-2 and TRBJ1-4; D is unclear. The CDR3 runs to 12 residues. CDR1 and CDR2 from the germline V gene are SGHTA and FQGNSA. The V and J ends lost 4 bases and 4 bases respectively, with 4 bases between them. The CDR3 DNA reads TGTGCCAGCAGCTCCCTTAATGAAAAACTGTTTTTT. This gives the protein CASSSLNEKLFF.

The chain joins TRBV18 to TRBJ2-7; 9 bases align to TRBD1. The CDR3 totals 15 residues. CDR1 KGHSH and CDR2 LQKENI come from the germline V gene. V shed 4 bases, J shed 3 bases, and the junction held 7 bases outside the gene matches. CDR3 sequence (DNA): TGTGCCAGCTCACTCGGGGGACAGGGTATCTACGAGCAGTACTTC. It is translated as CASSLGGQGIYEQYF.

This rearrangement joins TRBV10-3 to TRBJ1-5; D is uncertain. V dropped 0 bases and J dropped 9 bases, with 12 bases sitting between them. This CDR3 comprises 14 residues. Germline V CDR1 and CDR2: ENHRY, SYGVKD. The CDR3 loop is CAISESVQELPQHF. CDR3 nucleotides: TGTGCCATCAGTGAGTCAGTTCAGGAGCTGCCCCAGCATTTT.

On this clone: The junction and the germline gene differ at one end; a read error may be behind it. The V and J genes are TRBV7-7 and TRBJ2-5, with D perhaps given as TRBD1 or TRBD2 (5 bases each). The CDR3 has 15 amino acids. The germline CDR1 and CDR2 sequences are SSHAT and FNYEAQ (reference sequence). CDR3 in DNA: TGTGCTAGCAGCCTTGGGACCCTGTCGTTGGAGACCCAGTACTTC. Its translation is CASSLGTLSLETQYF.

The chain employs TRBV6-2 or TRBV6-3 and TRBJ1-2; D is perhaps TRBD1 (6 bases). The CDR3 runs 14 residues. Looked up from germline, CDR1 is MNHEY and CDR2 is SVGEGT. The germline V and J ends were trimmed by 4 bases and 4 bases, with 13 bases remaining between them. The chain's CDR3 is CASSSTGAIYGYTF. For the CDR3, the DNA is TGTGCCAGCAGTTCTACGGGGGCGATCTATGGCTACACCTTC.

The chain is built from TRBV5-1 and TRBJ1-1, with TRBD1 identical over 7 bases. This CDR3 has 16 residues. Trimming cost V 4 bases and J 2 bases; bases outside gene matches: 11. In germline, CDR1 is SGHRS, CDR2 YFSETQ. Here the CDR3 reads CASSLLIGTANTEAFF. CDR3 in DNA: TGCGCCAGCAGCCTGCTAATAGGGACAGCAAACACTGAAGCTTTCTTT.

The chain employs TRBV2 and TRBJ2-2; the D gene is possibly TRBD1 (5 bases). The germline V gene has CDR1 SNHLY and CDR2 FYNNEI. V was pared by 5 bases and J by 4 bases, with 14 bases between. The CDR3 is made up of 15 amino acids. The CDR3 sequence is CASSLQGRITGELFF. CDR3 sequence (DNA): TGTGCCAGCAGTCTCCAGGGCCGAATCACCGGGGAGCTGTTTTTT. The variable domain in full, completed from reference TRBV2 and TRBJ2-2, reads EPEVTQTPSHQVTQMGQEVILRCVPISNHLYFYWYRQILGQKVEFLVSFYNNEISEKSEIFDDQFSVERPDGSNFTLKIRSTKLEDSAMYFCASSLQGRITGELFFGEGSRLTVL.

This clone was recorded only once. The chain carries TRBV30 and TRBJ1-5; 7 bases agree with TRBD1. The length of the CDR3 is 14 residues. V was pared by 1 base and J by 2 bases, with 2 bases of the junction left unmatched. Germline V CDR1 and CDR2: GTSNPN, SVGIG (reference sequence). The CDR3 sequence is CAWSGGQGNQPQHF. The CDR3, as DNA: TGTGCCTGGAGTGGTGGACAGGGCAATCAGCCCCAGCATTTT.

This clone was recorded only once. The chain uses TRBV5-6 and TRBJ1-6; D may be TRBD1 (6 bases). The CDR3 loop spans 18 amino acids. V was shortened by 0 bases and J by 3 bases, with 16 bases between the two germline ends. Germline assignment: CDR1 SGHDT and CDR2 YYEEEE. Here the CDR3 DNA reads TGTGCCAGCAGCTTGGGGGGGCCGCCCTGGATCTATAATTCACCCCTCCACTTT. Translating it yields CASSLGGPPWIYNSPLHF. The full variable domain, rest sourced from reference TRBV5-6 and TRBJ1-6, is DAGVTQSPTHLIKTRGQQVTLRCSPKSGHDTVSWYQQALGQGPQFIFQYYEEEERQRGNFPDRFSGHQFPNYSSELNVNALLLGDSALYLCASSLGGPPWIYNSPLHFGNGTRLTVT.

CDR3 sequence (DNA): TGCGCCAGCAGCCGACTAGCGGGGGGTAGTACCGGGGAGCTGTTTTTT. Translating it yields CASSRLAGGSTGELFF. The genes are TRBV5-1 and TRBJ2-2, with TRBD2 identical over 13 bases. The V segment lost 4 bases and the J segment 5 bases; nucleotides outside the gene matches: 5. This CDR3 region has 16 residues. Germline CDR1 reads SGHRS; CDR2 reads YFSETQ.